The 30 T cell receptor beta chains in this list originate from one sample, sequenced in a study of monozygotic twins with inflammatory bowel disease. No DNA is given; TCRdb re-called the 5' RACE reads and lists each CDR3 protein once. This listing includes roughly 150,000 distinct CDR3 sequences. The sequencing input was blood. The receptor set was obtained from a human donor with ulcerative colitis or Crohn's disease, or a healthy co-twin of an affected twin (not recorded which).

The chain links TRBV5-4 to TRBJ2-1; without DNA, the TCRdb call of TRBD2 cannot be checked. Germline CDR1 is SGHNT and CDR2 is YYREEE (reference sequence). The CDR3 is 17 amino acids. The CDR3 spells CASSLGVAGSSYNEQFF.

J is TRBJ1-5 and V is TRBV5-1; TCRdb outputs TRBD1, but without DNA this stays unchecked. The CDR3 sequence is 14 residues long. The germline V gene encodes CDR1 SGHRS and CDR2 YFSETQ. The CDR3: CASSLGGANQPQHF.

The chain joins TRBV3-1 to TRBJ2-1; the D call of TRBD1 rests on TCRdb alone, since no DNA is present to check it. This CDR3 contains 15 residues. Germline-derived CDR1 and CDR2 are LGHDT and YNNKEL (reference sequence). CDR3 amino acids: CASKPGRLAYNEQFF.

The chain combines TRBV24-1 with TRBJ1-1; TCRdb's D call, TRBD1, is unchecked because there is no DNA. Germline lookup yields CDR1 KGHDR and CDR2 SFDVKD. The CDR3 length is 15 residues. The CDR3 region is CATSEPTTGSWEAFF.

This chain joins TRBV28 and TRBJ1-5; no DNA is available, so the TRBD1 call from TCRdb remains unchecked. The germline V gene encodes CDR1 MDHEN and CDR2 SYDVKM. The CDR3 loop spans 18 amino acids. CDR3 protein: CASSFAVVGVVGNQPQHF. Full variable domain (rest looked up from reference TRBV28 and TRBJ1-5): DVKVTQSSRYLVKRTGEKVFLECVQDMDHENMFWYRQDPGLGLRLIYFSYDVKMKEKGDIPEGYSVSREKKERFSLILESASTNQTSMYLCASSFAVVGVVGNQPQHFGDGTRLSIL.

V is TRBV5-1 and J is TRBJ2-6; TCRdb lists TRBD1, though no DNA is available to test this call. The CDR3 has 18 amino acids. Germline loops: CDR1 SGHRS, CDR2 YFSETQ. The CDR3 sequence is CASSLFGTGGSGANVLTF.

The chain carries TRBV18 and TRBJ1-5. The CDR3 extends over 14 amino acids. Germline values: CDR1 KGHSH, CDR2 LQKENI. The CDR3: CASSPTGVRQPQHF.

The chain couples TRBV12-3 or TRBV12-4 to TRBJ2-1; as DNA is missing, the TRBD1 call by TCRdb cannot be tested. This CDR3 comprises 14 residues. CDR3 amino acids: CASSLGRVAAEQFF.

The chain joins TRBV18 to TRBJ1-4; TCRdb returns TRBD1, unconfirmable since there is no DNA. Germline loops: CDR1 KGHSH, CDR2 LQKENI. The CDR3 runs 16 residues. This chain's CDR3 is CASSLSQGQTNEKLFF.

This chain connects TRBV5-8 to TRBJ2-7. This CDR3 region has 13 residues. The germline V gene has CDR1 SGHTS and CDR2 YDEGEE. Here the CDR3 reads CASSYRDSYEQYF.

CDR3 in amino acids: CASRGTWGANVLTF. The chain has TRBV12-3 or TRBV12-4 and TRBJ2-6; there is no DNA to check the TCRdb D call of TRBD1. The CDR3 runs to 14 residues.

The CDR3: CSERSGMVYEQYF. The genes are TRBV20-1 and TRBJ2-7; TCRdb selects TRBD2, and the lack of DNA leaves this call unchecked. Germline V gives CDR1 DFQATT, CDR2 SNEGSKA (reference sequence). The CDR3 loop spans 13 amino acids.

V usage is TRBV7-2 and J usage is TRBJ1-6; TCRdb indicates TRBD1, and absent DNA this call remains unverified. Germline CDR1 and CDR2: SGHTA and FQGNSA. The CDR3 contains 12 residues. Here the CDR3 reads CASSSPHSGAHF.

This rearrangement joins TRBV25-1 to TRBJ2-7. The CDR3 runs to 12 residues. Germline-derived CDR1 and CDR2 are MGHDK and SYGVNS. The CDR3 here is CASSDSVYEQYF.

The CDR3 sequence: CASSLGLSIDTQYF. This chain joins TRBV5-1 and TRBJ2-3. Germline V lookup: CDR1 SGHRS, CDR2 YFSETQ. CDR3 length equals 14 residues.

The chain carries TRBV5-4 and TRBJ2-3. Germline-derived CDR1 and CDR2 are SGHNT and YYREEE (reference sequence). The CDR3 is 14 amino acids. Here the CDR3 reads CASSLGSVTDTQYF.

The chain carries TRBV5-1 and TRBJ2-3; without DNA, the TCRdb call of TRBD1 cannot be checked. The CDR3 runs to 15 residues. CDR1 is SGHRS, CDR2 YFSETQ, per germline. The CDR3 loop reads CASSYGQLNTDTQYF.

This chain connects TRBV9 to TRBJ1-1. The germline gives CDR1 SGDLS, CDR2 YYNGEE. The CDR3 length is 14 residues. CDR3 sequence: CASSVVSMNTEAFF.

The rearrangement links TRBV7-9 to TRBJ2-1; the TCRdb call, TRBD2, lacks DNA for checking. The CDR3 covers 12 residues. CDR1 SEHNR and CDR2 FQNEAQ come from the germline V gene (reference sequence). CDR3 residues: CASNDRGNEQFF.

This chain links TRBV10-3 with TRBJ2-7; TCRdb designates TRBD1, a call that cannot be tested without DNA. The CDR3 sequence is 14 residues long. Germline V lookup: CDR1 ENHRY, CDR2 SYGVKD. CDR3 sequence: CAISVGGGLYEQYF.

The V gene is TRBV12-3 or TRBV12-4, the J gene TRBJ2-7; TCRdb gives TRBD2 as the D gene, but with no DNA this cannot be confirmed. The CDR3 runs 15 residues. The CDR3 loop is CASNRRDSSSYEQYF.

The chain links TRBV20-1 to TRBJ1-5; without DNA, the TCRdb call of TRBD1 cannot be checked. There are 15 residues in the CDR3. Germline-derived CDR1 and CDR2 are DFQATT and SNEGSKA (reference sequence). CDR3 sequence: CSARPGDRSNQPQHF.

This chain links TRBV10-3 with TRBJ2-1; the TRBD2 assignment by TCRdb is unverifiable without DNA. The germline gives CDR1 ENHRY, CDR2 SYGVKD. The CDR3 has 15 residues. CDR3 residues: CAIRLREGSYNEQFF.

The genes are TRBV29-1 and TRBJ2-7. CDR1 is SQVTM and CDR2 is ANQGSEA in the germline V gene. This CDR3 has 12 residues. The CDR3 region is CSVVGISYEQYF.

The CDR3 here is CASSPRDKVEKLFF. The chain has TRBV25-1 and TRBJ1-4; the D call of TRBD1 rests on TCRdb alone, since no DNA is present to check it. The CDR3 has 14 amino acids. Germline lookup yields CDR1 MGHDK and CDR2 SYGVNS.

This chain connects TRBV20-1 to TRBJ2-1; TCRdb selects TRBD2, and the lack of DNA leaves this call unchecked. This CDR3 contains 12 residues. Germline lookup yields CDR1 DFQATT and CDR2 SNEGSKA (reference sequence). The CDR3 loop reads CSARGALRGQFF.

This chain connects TRBV10-3 to TRBJ2-5; with no DNA, the TCRdb D assignment of TRBD2 cannot be verified. The germline V gene has CDR1 ENHRY and CDR2 SYGVKD. The CDR3 has 17 residues. The CDR3: CAISEGLAGDFQETQYF.

J is TRBJ2-2 and V is TRBV28; TCRdb reports TRBD1, a call that lacks DNA to check it against. The germline CDR1 and CDR2 sequences are MDHEN and SYDVKM. This CDR3 has 14 residues. The CDR3 region is CASVTGGASGELFF.

The rearrangement links TRBV20-1 to TRBJ2-5. Germline V lookup: CDR1 DFQATT, CDR2 SNEGSKA (reference sequence). This CDR3 region has 13 residues. The CDR3 sequence is CSARDPSTETQYF.

The CDR3 loop reads CASSQQQVEQYF. This sequence joins TRBV18 and TRBJ2-7. The CDR3 has 12 residues. Germline V gene data show CDR1 as KGHSH and CDR2 as LQKENI.